This TCR beta chain was recovered during a study of CD8+ T cells in alopecia areata. Study in general: The investigators scored severity in treated patients by the percentage of affected scalp area.

Following RNA extraction, reverse transcription yielded cDNA that acted as the sequencing template. The protocol was immunoSEQ multiplex PCR, while the TCRdb copy is restricted to in-frame clones and leaves out a portion. The table has about 200,000 clones, 55% to 70% seen once. CDR3 length: 17 amino acids. V shed 0 bases, J shed 6 bases, and the junction held 6 bases outside the gene matches. Germline V gene lookup returns CDR1 SGHDT and CDR2 YYEEEE. Described treatment: oral pan-JAK inhibitor, 5-10 mg twice daily. Peripheral blood and lesional scalp punch biopsies came from alopecia areata patients. The sample holds many counts of this clone. Antigen: not known. Study-wide points: In scalp and blood during tofacitinib, many expanded lesional clones persisted.

The chain links TRBV5-6 to TRBJ2-1; 13 bases align to TRBD2. The sample here was CD4+ T cells sorted from blood, taken at week 24, from a patient treated with tofacitinib. The receptor was isolated from a human donor with alopecia areata. The CDR3: CASSLGLAGGLSNEQFF. The CDR3 DNA reads TGTGCCAGCAGCTTGGGACTAGCGGGGGGACTTTCCAATGAGCAGTTCTTC.